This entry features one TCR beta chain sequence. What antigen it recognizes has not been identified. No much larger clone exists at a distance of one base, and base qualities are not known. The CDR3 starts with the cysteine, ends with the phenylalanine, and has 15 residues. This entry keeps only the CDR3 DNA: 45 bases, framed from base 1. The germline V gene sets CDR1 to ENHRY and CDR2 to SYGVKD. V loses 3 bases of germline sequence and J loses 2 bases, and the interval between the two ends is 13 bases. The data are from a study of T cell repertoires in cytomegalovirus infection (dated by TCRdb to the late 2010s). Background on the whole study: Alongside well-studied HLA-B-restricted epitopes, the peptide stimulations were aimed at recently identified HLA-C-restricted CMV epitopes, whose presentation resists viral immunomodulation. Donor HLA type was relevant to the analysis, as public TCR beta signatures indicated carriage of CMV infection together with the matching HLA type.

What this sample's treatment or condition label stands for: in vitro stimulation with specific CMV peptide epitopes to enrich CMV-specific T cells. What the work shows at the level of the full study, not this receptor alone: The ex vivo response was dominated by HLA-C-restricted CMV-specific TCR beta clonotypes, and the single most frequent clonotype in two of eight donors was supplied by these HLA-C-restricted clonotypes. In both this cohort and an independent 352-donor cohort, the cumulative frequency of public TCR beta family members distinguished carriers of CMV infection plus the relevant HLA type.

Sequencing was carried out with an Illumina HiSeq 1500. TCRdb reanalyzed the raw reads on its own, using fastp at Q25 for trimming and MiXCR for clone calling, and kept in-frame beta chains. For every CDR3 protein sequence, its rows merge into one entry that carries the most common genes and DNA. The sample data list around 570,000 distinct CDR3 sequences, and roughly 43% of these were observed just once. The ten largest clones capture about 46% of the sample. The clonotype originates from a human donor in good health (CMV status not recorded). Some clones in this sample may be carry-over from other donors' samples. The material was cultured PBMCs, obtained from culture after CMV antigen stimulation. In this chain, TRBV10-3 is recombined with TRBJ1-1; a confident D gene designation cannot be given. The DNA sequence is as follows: TGTGCCATCAGTGACCCTAGGACGGATAACACTGAAGCTTTCTTT. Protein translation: CAISDPRTDNTEAFF.